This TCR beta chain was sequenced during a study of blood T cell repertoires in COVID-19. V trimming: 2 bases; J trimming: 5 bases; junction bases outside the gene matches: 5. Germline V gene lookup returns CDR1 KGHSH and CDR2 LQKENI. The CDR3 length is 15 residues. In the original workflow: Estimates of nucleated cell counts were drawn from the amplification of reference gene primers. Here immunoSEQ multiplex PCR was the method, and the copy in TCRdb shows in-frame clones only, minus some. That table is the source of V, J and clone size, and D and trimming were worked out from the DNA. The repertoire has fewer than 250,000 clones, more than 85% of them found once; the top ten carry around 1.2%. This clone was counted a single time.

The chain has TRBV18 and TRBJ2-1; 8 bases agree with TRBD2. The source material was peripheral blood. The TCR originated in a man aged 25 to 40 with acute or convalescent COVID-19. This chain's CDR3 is CASSPRTSPNNEQFF. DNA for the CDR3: TGTGCCAGCTCACCAAGGACTAGCCCAAACAATGAGCAGTTCTTC. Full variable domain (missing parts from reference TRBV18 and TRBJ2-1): NAGVMQNPRHLVRRRGQEARLRCSPMKGHSHVYWYRQLPEEGLKFMVYLQKENIIDESGMPKERFSAEFPKEGPSILRIQQVVRGDSAAYFCASSPRTSPNNEQFFGPGTRLTVL.